The 26 T cell receptor beta chains below were found in one sample sequenced in a study of cytomegalovirus exposure and HLA in healthy donors. PCR was performed using 60 Vbeta and 13 Jbeta primers. Profiled with immunoSEQ multiplex PCR; TCRdb holds only in-frame clones, not every one. This table has fewer than 50,000 clones, 63% appearing once. Sequenced material: PBMCs. These receptor sequences come from a man aged 55 to 70 in good health and CMV-seropositive.

The rearrangement uses TRBV4-1 and TRBJ2-2; D is perhaps TRBD1 (6 bases). This CDR3 has 15 amino acids. V lost 0 bases, J lost 6 bases, and 11 bases lay in between. Germline CDR1 and CDR2: MGHRA and YSYEKL. CDR3 protein: CASSQDGTNAGELFF. In DNA, the CDR3 is TGCGCCAGCAGCCAAGACGGGACAAACGCCGGGGAGCTGTTTTTT.

This clone came up a few times. The chain links TRBV6-5 to TRBJ1-1; a weak D match, TRBD1 (6 bases). V was clipped by 2 bases and J by 3 bases, with 10 bases between them. The germline V gene has CDR1 MNHEY and CDR2 SVGAGI. The CDR3 covers 14 residues. As DNA, the CDR3 is TGTGCCAGCAGTTACGCAACAGGGTACACTGAAGCTTTCTTT. It specifies CASSYATGYTEAFF.

The V call is TRBV5-1, the J call TRBJ2-1, with TRBD2 matching over 10 bases. The CDR3 has 16 residues. From germline, CDR1 is SGHRS and CDR2 YFSETQ. V shed 3 bases and J 7 bases; nucleotides not matched to a gene: 10. The CDR3 DNA sequence: TGCGCCAGCAGCTCTTCTAGCGGGAGTCTTTGGAATGAGCAGTTCTTC. Translating it yields CASSSSSGSLWNEQFF.

CDR3 protein: CASSLVTSVLYNEQFF. CDR3 sequence (DNA): TGCGCCAGCAGTCTTGTGACTAGCGTCTTATACAATGAGCAGTTCTTC. The gene calls are TRBV4-1 and TRBJ2-1, with 8 bases matching TRBD2. The CDR3 runs to 16 residues. Per germline, CDR1 MGHRA and CDR2 YSYEKL. V was clipped by 6 bases and J by 4 bases; unmatched bases: 11.

This clone came up a few times. The J gene is TRBJ2-3, the V gene TRBV7-2, with D unresolved. Trimming cost V 5 bases and J 3 bases, with 6 bases left between them. Germline values: CDR1 SGHTA, CDR2 FQGNSA. This CDR3 is 12 amino acids long. In DNA form, the CDR3 reads TGTGCCAGCAGCACATATACAGATACGCAGTATTTT. It translates to CASSTYTDTQYF.

Worth noting for this clone: The same CDR3 arises from other DNA sequences in this sample as well. The rearrangement joins TRBV27 to TRBJ2-7, with D maybe TRBD2 (6 bases). Trimming cost V 4 bases and J 3 bases, with 10 bases left between them. CDR3 length: 13 residues. CDR1 and CDR2 from the germline V gene are MNHEY and SMNVEV (reference sequence). The CDR3 reads CASSYAGNYEQYF. DNA for the CDR3: TGTGCCAGCAGTTATGCGGGGAACTACGAGCAGTACTTC.

CDR3 coding DNA: TGTGCCAGCAGCTGGACCGGGACAGGGATCTACAATGAGCAGTTCTTC. Its translation: CASSWTGTGIYNEQFF. The J gene is TRBJ2-1, the V gene TRBV5-6; 9 bases align to TRBD1. The CDR3 contains 16 residues. V shed 3 bases, J shed 3 bases, and the junction held 7 bases outside the gene matches. Germline loops: CDR1 SGHDT, CDR2 YYEEEE.

J is TRBJ2-1 and V is TRBV11-2; D perhaps matches TRBD2 (5 bases). The CDR3 has 16 amino acids. Trimming took off 0 bases at V and 5 bases at J, with 14 bases between the two ends. Germline CDR1 SGHAT, CDR2 FQNNGV. CDR3 in DNA: TGTGCCAGCAGCTTAGAGGGGATAGCGACCAACAATGAGCAGTTCTTC. As protein: CASSLEGIATNNEQFF.

The rearrangement uses TRBV7-2 and TRBJ2-1, with 8 nucleotides matching TRBD2. V was pared by 1 base and J by 10 bases, with 9 bases of the junction left unmatched. This CDR3 comprises 15 residues. Germline CDR1 and CDR2: SGHTA and FQGNSA. DNA of the CDR3: TGTGCCAGCAGCTTAGGGCTGGCGGGAGGTGGGGAGCAGTTCTTC. Its translation: CASSLGLAGGGEQFF.

The V call is TRBV13, the J call TRBJ2-3, with 8 bases identical to TRBD1. CDR3 length: 11 amino acids. Germline V lookup: CDR1 PRHDT, CDR2 FYEKMQ (reference sequence). With 3 bases clipped from V and 11 bases from J, the junction kept 1 base outside the gene matches. The CDR3 DNA is TGTGCCAGCAGCTTGGGGACAGGGCAGTATTTT. Translated: CASSLGTGQYF.

In its sample, this clone was seen a few times. The chain links TRBV6-1 to TRBJ2-7; D remains unclear. With 4 bases removed from V and 0 bases from J, the gap between germline ends came to 10 bases. Germline CDR1 is MNHNS and CDR2 is SASEGT. This CDR3 has 14 amino acids. The chain's CDR3 is CASSGDIPSYEQYF. CDR3 DNA sequence: TGTGCCAGCAGTGGAGACATACCCTCCTACGAGCAGTACTTC.

The chain combines TRBV7-9 with TRBJ2-3, with D perhaps matching TRBD2 (5 bases). Germline V gene data show CDR1 as SEHNR and CDR2 as FQNEAQ (reference sequence). Trimming shortened V by 0 bases and J by 5 bases, and 15 bases separated the two germline ends. The CDR3 is made up of 16 amino acids. CDR3 DNA: TGTGCCAGCAGCTTAGCGCCCGTCAGCGGTAGAGATACGCAGTATTTT. It yields the protein CASSLAPVSGRDTQYF. The full variable domain, rest sourced from reference TRBV7-9 and TRBJ2-3, is DTGVSQNPRHKITKRGQNVTFRCDPISEHNRLYWYRQTLGQGPEFLTYFQNEAQLEKSRLLSDRFSAERPKGSFSTLEIQRTEQGDSAMYLCASSLAPVSGRDTQYFGPGTRLTVL.

The V call is TRBV4-2, the J call TRBJ2-5; 10 bases are a match to TRBD2. Trimming removed 4 bases from V and 5 bases from J; junction bases left unmatched: 7. Germline CDR1 LGHNA, CDR2 YNFKEQ. This CDR3 comprises 15 residues. DNA of the CDR3: TGTGCCAGCAGCCGAGCGGGAGGGCCTACCGAGACCCAGTACTTC. Residues: CASSRAGGPTETQYF.

V and J are TRBV4-2 and TRBJ2-1, with 10 nucleotides matching TRBD2. Per the germline V gene, CDR1 is LGHNA and CDR2 is YNFKEQ. V shed 5 bases and J 4 bases; nucleotides not matched to a gene: 8. The CDR3 totals 16 residues. For the CDR3, the DNA is TGTGCCAGCAGCTCCCGGACTAGCGGAGCTTACAATGAGCAGTTCTTC. The encoded protein is CASSSRTSGAYNEQFF.

The chain couples TRBV27 to TRBJ1-1; D not resolved. There are 17 residues in the CDR3. From germline, CDR1 is MNHEY and CDR2 SMNVEV (reference sequence). The V end lost 0 bases, the J end lost 3 bases, and 17 bases lay between the germline ends. The CDR3 spells CASSLSREIVKDTEAFF. The CDR3 nucleotides are TGTGCCAGCAGTTTATCGCGGGAAATAGTTAAGGACACTGAAGCTTTCTTT.

V is TRBV4-1 and J is TRBJ2-7, with a weak D call TRBD1 (5 bases). Trimming took 0 bases from V and 1 from J, leaving 7 bases between them. Germline assignment: CDR1 MGHRA and CDR2 YSYEKL. This CDR3 region has 14 residues. CDR3 protein: CASSQDRASYEQYF. The CDR3, as DNA: TGCGCCAGCAGCCAAGACAGGGCGTCCTACGAGCAGTACTTC.

The chain couples TRBV7-2 to TRBJ2-5; D not certain. In germline, CDR1 is SGHTA, CDR2 FQGNSA. This CDR3 has 14 amino acids. V was cut by 0 bases and J by 2 bases, with 7 bases left in between. The CDR3: CASSLARRQETQYF. The CDR3 DNA sequence: TGTGCCAGCAGCTTAGCGAGGCGACAAGAGACCCAGTACTTC.

The J gene is TRBJ2-1, the V gene TRBV5-4; D is perhaps TRBD1 (5 bases). This CDR3 is built from 14 residues. Trimming removed 0 bases at V and 4 bases at J, with 8 bases between. CDR1 is SGHNT, CDR2 YYREEE, per germline (reference sequence). The CDR3 coding sequence is TGTGCCAGCAGCTTGGGCAGGGTATACAATGAGCAGTTCTTC. Translation: CASSLGRVYNEQFF.

The table lists this clone with a few counts. In nucleotides, the CDR3 is TGTGCCTGGAGCGCCGTGGGGAGGTGGAACACTGAAGCTTTCTTT. This sequence encodes CAWSAVGRWNTEAFF. The chain links TRBV30 to TRBJ1-1, with D unclear. The CDR3 loop spans 15 amino acids. Trimming took 3 bases from V and 1 from J, leaving 15 bases between them. Germline values: CDR1 GTSNPN, CDR2 SVGIG (reference sequence).

The chain has TRBV6-6 and TRBJ2-1; D gene unclear. Trimming removed 0 bases from V and 3 bases from J, with 9 bases in between. CDR1 and CDR2 (germline): MNHNY, SVGAGI (reference sequence). The CDR3 totals 15 residues. The CDR3 DNA is TGTGCCAGCAGTTACTCGAACGGGTTCTACAATGAGCAGTTCTTC. Residues: CASSYSNGFYNEQFF.

Remarks on this clone: The same CDR3 is also encoded by other DNA sequences in this sample. V gene TRBV29-1 combines with J gene TRBJ2-2, with a tentative D call TRBD1 (6 bases). V dropped 6 bases and J dropped 0 bases, with 8 bases sitting between them. Germline CDR1 and CDR2: SQVTM and ANQGSEA. CDR3 size: 13 residues. The CDR3 coding sequence is TGCAGCGTAGGACAGACGAACACCGGGGAGCTGTTTTTT. Residues: CSVGQTNTGELFF.

This chain uses TRBV30 with TRBJ1-4; D perhaps matches TRBD1 (5 bases). Germline CDR1 reads GTSNPN; CDR2 reads SVGIG (reference sequence). This CDR3 comprises 15 residues. V lost 0 bases and J lost 8, with 16 bases in between. This chain's CDR3 is CAWSVRGRGGEKLFF. The DNA of the CDR3 is TGTGCCTGGAGTGTAAGGGGAAGGGGTGGAGAAAAACTGTTTTTT.

This clone was counted between two and nine times. The rearrangement joins TRBV7-9 to TRBJ2-7, with 7 bases fitting TRBD2. The CDR3 totals 13 residues. Per the germline V gene, CDR1 is SEHNR and CDR2 is FQNEAQ (reference sequence). Trimming cost V 3 bases and J 3 bases; bases outside gene matches: 2. The CDR3 coding sequence is TGTGCCAGCAGCTTGGGGGGGGGCTACGAGCAGTACTTC. Its translation: CASSLGGGYEQYF.

V usage is TRBV2 and J usage is TRBJ1-1; no firm D call. The CDR3 totals 13 residues. V gave up 3 bases and J gave up 0 bases, with 5 bases separating them. Germline V gives CDR1 SNHLY, CDR2 FYNNEI. The CDR3 bases are TGTGCCAGCAGTGACAGGTTGAACACTGAAGCTTTCTTT. Translation: CASSDRLNTEAFF.

The chain carries TRBV6-1 and TRBJ2-2; maybe TRBD2 (6 bases). Trimming took 1 base from V and 4 from J, leaving 10 bases between them. Germline CDR1 is MNHNS and CDR2 is SASEGT. The CDR3 spans 15 residues. CDR3 nucleotide sequence: TGTGCCAGCAGTGAAGGCGGGGCCGTCACCGGGGAGCTGTTTTTT. This encodes CASSEGGAVTGELFF.

The chain links TRBV4-2 to TRBJ1-1; 8 nucleotides line up with TRBD1. The CDR3 has 14 residues. Germline V CDR1 and CDR2: LGHNA, YNFKEQ. The V and J ends lost 3 bases and 6 bases, in that order; junction bases with no gene match: 6. CDR3 in amino acids: CASSQDSGGSEAFF. The CDR3, as DNA: TGTGCCAGCAGCCAGGACTCAGGGGGCTCTGAAGCTTTCTTT.